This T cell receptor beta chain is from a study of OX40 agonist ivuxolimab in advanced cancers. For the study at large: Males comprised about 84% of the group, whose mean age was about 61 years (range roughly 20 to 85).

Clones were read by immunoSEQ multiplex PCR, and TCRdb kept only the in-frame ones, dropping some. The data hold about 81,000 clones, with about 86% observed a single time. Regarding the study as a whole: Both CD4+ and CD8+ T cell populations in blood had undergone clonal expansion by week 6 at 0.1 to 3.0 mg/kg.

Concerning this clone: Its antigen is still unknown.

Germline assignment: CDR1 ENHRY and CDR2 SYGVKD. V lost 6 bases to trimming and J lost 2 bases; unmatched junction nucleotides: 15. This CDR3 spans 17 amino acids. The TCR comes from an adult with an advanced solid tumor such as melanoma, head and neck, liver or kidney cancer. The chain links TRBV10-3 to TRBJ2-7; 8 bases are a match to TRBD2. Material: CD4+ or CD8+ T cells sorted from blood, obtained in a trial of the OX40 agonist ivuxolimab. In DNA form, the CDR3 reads TGTGCCATCAGCACGGGAGGGATTACGGGACGGACCTACGAGCAGTACTTC. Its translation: CAISTGGITGRTYEQYF.